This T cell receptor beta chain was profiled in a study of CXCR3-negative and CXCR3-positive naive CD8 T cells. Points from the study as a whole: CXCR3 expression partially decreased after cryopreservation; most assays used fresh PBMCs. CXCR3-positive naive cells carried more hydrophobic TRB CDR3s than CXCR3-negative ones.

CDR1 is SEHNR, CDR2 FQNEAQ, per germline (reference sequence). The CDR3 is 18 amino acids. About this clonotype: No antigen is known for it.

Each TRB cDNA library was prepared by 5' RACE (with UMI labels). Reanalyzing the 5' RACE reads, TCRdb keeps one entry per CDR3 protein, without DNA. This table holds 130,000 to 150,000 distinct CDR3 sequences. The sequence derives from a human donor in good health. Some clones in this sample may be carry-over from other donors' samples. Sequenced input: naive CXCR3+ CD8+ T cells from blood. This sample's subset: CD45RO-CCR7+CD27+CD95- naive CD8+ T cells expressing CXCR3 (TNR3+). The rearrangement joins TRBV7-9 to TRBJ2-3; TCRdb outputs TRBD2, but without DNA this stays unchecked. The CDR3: CASSLIRTSGSVTDTQYF.